Given below is one T cell receptor beta chain in context. Method: immunoSEQ multiplex PCR; TCRdb's copy keeps in-frame clones and lacks some. The sample contains fewer than 550,000 clones, about 75% of which appear only once. This sample is part of a study of shared clonotypes between healthy human individuals. The germline gives CDR1 GTSNPN, CDR2 SVGIG (reference sequence). Trimming took 3 bases from V and 1 from J; bases not matched to a gene: 7. The CDR3 sequence is 15 residues long. The specimen sequenced was PBMCs. This chain uses TRBV30 with TRBJ2-7; 9 nucleotides agree with TRBD2. The sequence derives from a woman between 40 and 50 years old in good health. Some clones in this sample may be carry-over from other donors' samples. The DNA of the CDR3 is TGTGCCTGGAGGAGGCTGCGGGAGGGGTCCTACGAGCAGTACTTC. Its translation is CAWRRLREGSYEQYF.